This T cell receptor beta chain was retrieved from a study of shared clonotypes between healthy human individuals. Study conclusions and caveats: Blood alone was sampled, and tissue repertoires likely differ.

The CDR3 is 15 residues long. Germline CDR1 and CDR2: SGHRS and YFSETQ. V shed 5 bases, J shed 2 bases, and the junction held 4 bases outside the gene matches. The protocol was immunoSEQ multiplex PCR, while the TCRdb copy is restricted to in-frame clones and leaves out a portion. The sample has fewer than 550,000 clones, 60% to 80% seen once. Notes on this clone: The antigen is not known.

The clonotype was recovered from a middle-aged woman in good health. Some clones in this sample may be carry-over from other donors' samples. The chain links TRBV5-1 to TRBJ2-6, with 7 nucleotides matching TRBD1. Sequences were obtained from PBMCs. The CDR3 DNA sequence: TGCGCCAGCAGGCCGACAGGGACTGGGGCCAACGTCCTGACTTTC. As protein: CASRPTGTGANVLTF.